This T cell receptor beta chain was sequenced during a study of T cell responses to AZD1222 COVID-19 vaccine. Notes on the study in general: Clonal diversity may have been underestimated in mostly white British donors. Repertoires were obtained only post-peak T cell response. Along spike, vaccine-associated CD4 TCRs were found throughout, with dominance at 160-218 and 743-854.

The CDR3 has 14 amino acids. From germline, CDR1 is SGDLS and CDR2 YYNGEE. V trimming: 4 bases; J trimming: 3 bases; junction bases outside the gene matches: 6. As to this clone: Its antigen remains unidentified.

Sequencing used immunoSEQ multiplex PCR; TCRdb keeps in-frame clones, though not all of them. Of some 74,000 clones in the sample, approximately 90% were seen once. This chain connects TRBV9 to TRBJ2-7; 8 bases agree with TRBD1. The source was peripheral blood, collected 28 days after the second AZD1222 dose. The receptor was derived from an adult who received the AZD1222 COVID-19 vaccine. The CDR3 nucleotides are TGTGCCAGCAGCTCAGGACAGGGCTACTACGAGCAGTACTTC. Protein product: CASSSGQGYYEQYF.